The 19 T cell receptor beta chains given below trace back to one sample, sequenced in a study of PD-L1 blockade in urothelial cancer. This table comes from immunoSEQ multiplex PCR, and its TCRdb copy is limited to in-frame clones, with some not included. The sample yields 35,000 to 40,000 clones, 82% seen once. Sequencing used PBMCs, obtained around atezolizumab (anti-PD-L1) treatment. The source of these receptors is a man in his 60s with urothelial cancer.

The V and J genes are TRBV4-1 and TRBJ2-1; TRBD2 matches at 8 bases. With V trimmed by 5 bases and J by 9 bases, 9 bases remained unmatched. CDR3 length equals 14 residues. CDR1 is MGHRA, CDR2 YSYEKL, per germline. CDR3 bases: TGCGCCAGCAGCGATTGGCGGGGGGTGCGTGAGCAGTTCTTC. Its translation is CASSDWRGVREQFF.

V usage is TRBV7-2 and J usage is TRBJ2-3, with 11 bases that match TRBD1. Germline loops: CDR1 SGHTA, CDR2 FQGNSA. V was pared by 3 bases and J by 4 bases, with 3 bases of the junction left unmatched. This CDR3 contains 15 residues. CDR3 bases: TGTGCCAGCAGCTTTCGGACAGGGGGCTCAGATACGCAGTATTTT. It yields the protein CASSFRTGGSDTQYF.

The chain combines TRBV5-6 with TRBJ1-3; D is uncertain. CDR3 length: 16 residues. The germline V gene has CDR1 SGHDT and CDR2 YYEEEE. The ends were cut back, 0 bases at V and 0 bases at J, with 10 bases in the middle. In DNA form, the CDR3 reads TGTGCCAGCAGCTTGGTGCCGGTCCTCTCTGGAAACACCATATATTTT. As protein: CASSLVPVLSGNTIYF.

This CDR3 is CASSHRTGGADTDTQYF. For the CDR3, the DNA is TGTGCCAGCAGCCACAGGACAGGGGGCGCAGACACAGATACGCAGTATTTT. The chain recombines TRBV5-6 with TRBJ2-3, with 11 bases lining up with TRBD1. V lost 4 bases and J lost 2; bases outside the gene matches: 9. Germline loops: CDR1 SGHDT, CDR2 YYEEEE. CDR3 length: 17 amino acids.

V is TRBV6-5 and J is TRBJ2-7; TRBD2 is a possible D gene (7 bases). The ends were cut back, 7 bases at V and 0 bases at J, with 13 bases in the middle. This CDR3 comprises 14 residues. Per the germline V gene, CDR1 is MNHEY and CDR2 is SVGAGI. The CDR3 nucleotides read TGTGCCAGCATGACACGGGGGGCCTCCTACGAGCAGTACTTC. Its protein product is CASMTRGASYEQYF.

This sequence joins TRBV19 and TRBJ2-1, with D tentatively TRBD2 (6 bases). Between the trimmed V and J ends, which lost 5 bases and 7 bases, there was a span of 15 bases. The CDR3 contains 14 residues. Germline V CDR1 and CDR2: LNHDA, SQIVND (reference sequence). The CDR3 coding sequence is TGTGCCAGTAGTCCCCGACTAGTTTGGAATGAGCAGTTCTTC. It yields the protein CASSPRLVWNEQFF. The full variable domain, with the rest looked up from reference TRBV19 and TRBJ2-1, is DGGITQSPKYLFRKEGQNVTLSCEQNLNHDAMYWYRQDPGQGLRLIYYSQIVNDFQKGDIAEGYSVSREKKESFPLTVTSAQKNPTAFYLCASSPRLVWNEQFFGPGTRLTVL.

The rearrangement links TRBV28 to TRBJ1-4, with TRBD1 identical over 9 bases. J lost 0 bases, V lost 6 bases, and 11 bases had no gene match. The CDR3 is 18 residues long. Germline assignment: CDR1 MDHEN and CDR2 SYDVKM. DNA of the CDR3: TGTGCCAGCAGCTCGACCCGGGACAGGGAATCAACTAATGAAAAACTGTTTTTT. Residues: CASSSTRDRESTNEKLFF.

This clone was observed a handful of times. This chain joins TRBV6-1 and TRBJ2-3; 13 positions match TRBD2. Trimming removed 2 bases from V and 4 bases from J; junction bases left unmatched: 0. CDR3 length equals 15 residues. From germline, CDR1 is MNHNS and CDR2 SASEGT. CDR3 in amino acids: CASSETSGGADTQYF. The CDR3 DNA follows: TGTGCCAGCAGTGAAACTAGCGGGGGGGCAGATACGCAGTATTTT.

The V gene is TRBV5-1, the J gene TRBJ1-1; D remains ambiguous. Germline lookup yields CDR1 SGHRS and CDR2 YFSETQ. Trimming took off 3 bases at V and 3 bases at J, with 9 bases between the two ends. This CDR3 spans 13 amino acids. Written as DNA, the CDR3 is TGCGCCAGCAGCTCCGCGGCAGACACTGAAGCTTTCTTT. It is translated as CASSSAADTEAFF.

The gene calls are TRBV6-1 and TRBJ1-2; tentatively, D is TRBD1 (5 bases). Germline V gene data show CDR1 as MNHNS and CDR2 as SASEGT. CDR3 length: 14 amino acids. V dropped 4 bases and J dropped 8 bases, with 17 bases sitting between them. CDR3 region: CASSGLGGGRGYTF. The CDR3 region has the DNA TGTGCCAGCAGTGGCTTGGGGGGGGGACGGGGCTACACCTTC.

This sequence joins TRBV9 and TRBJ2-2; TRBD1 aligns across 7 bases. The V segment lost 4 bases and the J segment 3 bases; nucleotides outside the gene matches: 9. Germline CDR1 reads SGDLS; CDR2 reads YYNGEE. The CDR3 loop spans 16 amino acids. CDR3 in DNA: TGTGCCAGCAGCACGGACAGGAAGAGGGACACCGGGGAGCTGTTTTTT. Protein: CASSTDRKRDTGELFF.

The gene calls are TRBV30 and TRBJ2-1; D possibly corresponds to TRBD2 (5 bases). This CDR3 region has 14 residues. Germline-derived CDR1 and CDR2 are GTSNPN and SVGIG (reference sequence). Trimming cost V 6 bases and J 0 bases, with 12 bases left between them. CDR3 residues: CACRAGSSYNEQFF. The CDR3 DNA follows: TGTGCCTGCCGGGCGGGCAGCTCCTACAATGAGCAGTTCTTC.

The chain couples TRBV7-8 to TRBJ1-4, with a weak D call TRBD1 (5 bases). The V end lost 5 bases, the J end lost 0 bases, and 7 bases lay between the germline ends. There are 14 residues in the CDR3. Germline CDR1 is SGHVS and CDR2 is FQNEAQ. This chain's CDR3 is CASSLTATNEKLFF. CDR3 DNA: TGTGCCAGCAGCCTGACAGCAACTAATGAAAAACTGTTTTTT.

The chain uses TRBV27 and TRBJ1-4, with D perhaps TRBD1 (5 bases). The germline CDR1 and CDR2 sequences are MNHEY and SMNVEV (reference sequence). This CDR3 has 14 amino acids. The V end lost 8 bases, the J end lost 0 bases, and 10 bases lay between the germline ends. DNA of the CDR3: TGTGCCAGCTCCCGGGGGGCAACTAATGAAAAACTGTTTTTT. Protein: CASSRGATNEKLFF.

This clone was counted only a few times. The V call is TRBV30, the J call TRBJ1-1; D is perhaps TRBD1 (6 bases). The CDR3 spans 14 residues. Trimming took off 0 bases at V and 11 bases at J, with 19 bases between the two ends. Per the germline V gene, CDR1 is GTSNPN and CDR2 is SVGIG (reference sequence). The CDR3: CAWSVHAGELSAFF. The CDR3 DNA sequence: TGTGCCTGGAGTGTTCACGCAGGGGAATTATCGGCTTTCTTT. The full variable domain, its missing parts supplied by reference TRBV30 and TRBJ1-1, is SQTIHQWPATLVQPVGSPLSLECTVEGTSNPNLYWYRQAAGRGLQLLFYSVGIGQISSEVPQNLSASRPQDRQFILSSKKLLLSDSGFYLCAWSVHAGELSAFFGQGTRLTVV.

The CDR3 nucleotides are TGTGCCAGCAGGACTAGCGGTCTCTCCTACGAGCAGTACTTC. It encodes CASRTSGLSYEQYF. This chain uses TRBV2 with TRBJ2-7; 9 bases are shared with TRBD2. V dropped 6 bases and J dropped 0; count of bases not matched to a gene: 3. This CDR3 region has 14 residues. The germline gives CDR1 SNHLY, CDR2 FYNNEI.

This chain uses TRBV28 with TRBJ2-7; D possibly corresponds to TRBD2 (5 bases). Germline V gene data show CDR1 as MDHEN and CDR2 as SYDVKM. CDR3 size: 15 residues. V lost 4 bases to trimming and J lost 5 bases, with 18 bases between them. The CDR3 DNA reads TGTGCCAGCAGTTCAGACTACCTGTCTGTCCACGAGCAGTACTTC. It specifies CASSSDYLSVHEQYF.

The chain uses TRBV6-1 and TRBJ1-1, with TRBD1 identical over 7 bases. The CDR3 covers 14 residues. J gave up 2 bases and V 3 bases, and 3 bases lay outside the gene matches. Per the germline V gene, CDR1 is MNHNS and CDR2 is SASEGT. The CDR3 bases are TGTGCCAGCAGTGAGGGGACAGTCAACACTGAAGCTTTCTTT. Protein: CASSEGTVNTEAFF.

The CDR3 loop is CASSQDSLAGPRGDTQYF. CDR3 bases: TGTGCCAGCAGCCAAGATAGTCTAGCGGGGCCCCGAGGAGATACGCAGTATTTT. The rearrangement joins TRBV4-2 to TRBJ2-3; TRBD2 aligns across 9 bases. Germline CDR1 is LGHNA and CDR2 is YNFKEQ. This CDR3 has 18 residues. The trim removed 0 bases at V and 5 bases at J, leaving 12 bases unmatched.